Listed here are 7 T cell receptor beta chains from one sample, sequenced in a study of T cell responses to AZD1222 COVID-19 vaccine (dated by TCRdb to the early 2020s). The library was prepared using the immunoSEQ multiplex PCR assay. This immuneACCESS table, as held by TCRdb, lists in-frame sequences with V and J called but not all clones. Of the missing ones, under half trace to an unresolved V gene in checked studies; the others have no known cause. Counted in this sample were some 200,000 clones; about 94% of them appeared once. The top ten constitute 1.5% to 2% of the sample. Per the publication, the time point label means: about 28 days (+/-7) after the second vaccine dose. The treatment or condition label of this sample denotes: meningococcal conjugate vaccine given as trial control. The sequenced sample was peripheral blood, obtained 28 days after the second dose of the MenACWY control vaccine. The receptors derive from an adult who received the MenACWY meningococcal vaccine as a control.

This clone showed up just once. This chain joins TRBV7-2 and TRBJ1-1, with a possible D match to TRBD1 (5 bases). The CDR3 runs 14 residues. Trimming shortened V by 1 base and J by 6 bases, and 12 bases separated the two germline ends. The V gene's germline CDR1 is SGHTA and CDR2 FQGNSA. CDR3 protein: CASSLDQGGAEAFF. CDR3 in DNA: TGTGCCAGCAGCTTAGATCAGGGCGGGGCTGAAGCTTTCTTT.

V gene TRBV12-3 or TRBV12-4 combines with J gene TRBJ1-1, with TRBD1 matching over 7 bases. V shed 6 bases, J shed 6 bases, and the junction held 7 bases outside the gene matches. The CDR3 is 13 amino acids. As DNA, the CDR3 is TGTGCCAGCAGACGGGACAGTGCGGCTGAAGCTTTCTTT. Translating gives CASRRDSAAEAFF.

The rearrangement links TRBV7-9 to TRBJ1-1, with TRBD1 matching over 7 bases. V trimming: 5 bases; J trimming: 8 bases; junction bases outside the gene matches: 8. CDR1 and CDR2 from the germline V gene are SEHNR and FQNEAQ (reference sequence). The CDR3 contains 13 residues. Here the CDR3 reads CASSMSRDREAFF. The CDR3 DNA follows: TGTGCCAGCAGCATGAGCCGGGACAGAGAAGCTTTCTTT.

The chain has TRBV11-3 and TRBJ1-1; D is ambiguous. Germline lookup yields CDR1 SGHNT and CDR2 YENEEA. Trimming left V 1 base short and J 7 bases short, with 10 bases between. This CDR3 has 13 amino acids. Here the CDR3 DNA reads TGTGCCAGCAGCTTAGGCCCCGGAGATGAAGCTTTCTTT. Translation: CASSLGPGDEAFF.

The V and J genes are TRBV3-1 (or the pseudogene TRBV3-2) and TRBJ2-2; D possibly uses TRBD1 or TRBD2 (5 bases each). Trimming took 4 bases from V and 4 from J, leaving 19 bases between them. From germline, CDR1 is LGHDT and CDR2 YNNKEL (reference sequence). The CDR3 has 17 residues. The CDR3 region is CASSLWVGDQSTGELFF. As DNA, the CDR3 is TGTGCCAGCAGCCTTTGGGTGGGGGACCAGTCCACCGGGGAGCTGTTTTTT.

The chain is built from TRBV30 and TRBJ2-4, with 7 nucleotides matching TRBD1. Per the germline V gene, CDR1 is GTSNPN and CDR2 is SVGIG (reference sequence). This CDR3 spans 16 amino acids. Germline trimming cut 4 bases from V and 0 bases from J; bases unmatched to any gene: 9. The CDR3, as DNA: TGTGCCTGGACAGGGGGAAAGTCGGGAGCCAAAAACATTCAGTACTTC. It codes for CAWTGGKSGAKNIQYF.

The chain uses TRBV19 and TRBJ2-7; D unclear. CDR1 LNHDA and CDR2 SQIVND come from the germline V gene (reference sequence). The CDR3 is made up of 12 amino acids. The V gene lost 6 bases and the J gene lost 4 bases, with 10 bases spanning the gap. This CDR3 reads CASSSVLYEQYF. For the CDR3, the DNA is TGTGCCAGTAGCTCAGTCCTTTACGAGCAGTACTTC.